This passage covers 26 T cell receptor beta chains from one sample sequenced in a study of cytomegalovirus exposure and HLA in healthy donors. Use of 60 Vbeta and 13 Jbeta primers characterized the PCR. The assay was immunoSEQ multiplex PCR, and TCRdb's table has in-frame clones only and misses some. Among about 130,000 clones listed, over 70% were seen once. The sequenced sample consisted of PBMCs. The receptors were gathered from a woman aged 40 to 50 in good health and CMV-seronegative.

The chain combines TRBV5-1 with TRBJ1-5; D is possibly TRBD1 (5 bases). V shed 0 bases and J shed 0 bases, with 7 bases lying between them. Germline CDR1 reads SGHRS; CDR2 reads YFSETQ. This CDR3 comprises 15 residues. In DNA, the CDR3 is TGCGCCAGCAGCTTGGCAGGGTATAGCAATCAGCCCCAGCATTTT. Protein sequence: CASSLAGYSNQPQHF.

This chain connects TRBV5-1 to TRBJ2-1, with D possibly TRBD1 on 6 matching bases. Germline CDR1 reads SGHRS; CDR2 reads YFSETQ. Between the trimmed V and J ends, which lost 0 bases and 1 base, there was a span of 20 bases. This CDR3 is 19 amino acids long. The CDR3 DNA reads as TGCGCCAGCAGCTTGGCCGGCCAGGGGCAGAAGGTTTCCTACAATGAGCAGTTCTTC. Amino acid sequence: CASSLAGQGQKVSYNEQFF.

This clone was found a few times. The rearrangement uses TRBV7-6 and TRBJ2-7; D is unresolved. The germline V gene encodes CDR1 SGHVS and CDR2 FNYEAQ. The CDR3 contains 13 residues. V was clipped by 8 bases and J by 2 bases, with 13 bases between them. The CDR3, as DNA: TGTGCCAGCTCTAGGTCAGTAACCTACGAGCAGTACTTC. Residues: CASSRSVTYEQYF.

CDR3 sequence reads: CASSLGEAKQYF. The CDR3 bases are TGTGCCAGCAGCTTAGGGGAGGCTAAGCAGTACTTC. V usage is TRBV7-9 and J usage is TRBJ2-7, with a tentative D call TRBD2 (6 bases). V was shortened by 1 base and J by 8 bases, with 9 bases between the two germline ends. CDR3 size: 12 residues. The germline V gene has CDR1 SEHNR and CDR2 FQNEAQ (reference sequence). Drawing the rest from reference TRBV7-9 and TRBJ2-7, the complete variable domain is DTGVSQNPRHKITKRGQNVTFRCDPISEHNRLYWYRQTLGQGPEFLTYFQNEAQLEKSRLLSDRFSAERPKGSFSTLEIQRTEQGDSAMYLCASSLGEAKQYFGPGTRLTVT.

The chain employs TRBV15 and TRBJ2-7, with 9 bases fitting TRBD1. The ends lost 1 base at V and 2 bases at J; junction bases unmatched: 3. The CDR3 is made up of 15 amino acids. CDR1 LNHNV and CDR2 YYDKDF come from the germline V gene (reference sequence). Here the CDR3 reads CATSRGGQGTYEQYF. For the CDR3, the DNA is TGTGCCACCAGCAGAGGGGGACAGGGTACCTACGAGCAGTACTTC.

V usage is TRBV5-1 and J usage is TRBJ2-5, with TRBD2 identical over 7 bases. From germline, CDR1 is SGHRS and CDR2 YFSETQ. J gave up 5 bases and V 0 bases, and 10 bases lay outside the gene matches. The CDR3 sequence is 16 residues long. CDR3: CASSLGSLAGEETQYF. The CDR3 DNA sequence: TGCGCCAGCAGCTTGGGTTCCTTGGCGGGGGAGGAGACCCAGTACTTC.

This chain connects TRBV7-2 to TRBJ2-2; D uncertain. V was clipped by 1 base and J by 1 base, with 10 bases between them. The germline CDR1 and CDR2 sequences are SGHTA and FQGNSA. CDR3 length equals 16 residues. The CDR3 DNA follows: TGTGCCAGCAGCTTAGGTCAGGTTCTGAACACCGGGGAGCTGTTTTTT. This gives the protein CASSLGQVLNTGELFF. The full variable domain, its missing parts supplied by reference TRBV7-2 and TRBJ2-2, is GAGVSQSPSNKVTEKGKDVELRCDPISGHTALYWYRQSLGQGLEFLIYFQGNSAPDKSGLPSDRFSAERTGGSVSTLTIQRTQQEDSAVYLCASSLGQVLNTGELFFGEGSRLTVL.

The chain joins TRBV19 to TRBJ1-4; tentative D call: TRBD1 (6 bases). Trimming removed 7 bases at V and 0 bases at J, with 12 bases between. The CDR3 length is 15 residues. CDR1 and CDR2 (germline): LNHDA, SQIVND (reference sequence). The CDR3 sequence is CASNWGQATNEKLFF. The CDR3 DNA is TGTGCCAGTAACTGGGGACAAGCAACTAATGAAAAACTGTTTTTT.

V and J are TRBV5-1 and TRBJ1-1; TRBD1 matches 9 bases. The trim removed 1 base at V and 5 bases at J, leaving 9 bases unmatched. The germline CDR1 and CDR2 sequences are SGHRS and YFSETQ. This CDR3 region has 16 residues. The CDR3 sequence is CASSLPLDRGYTEAFF. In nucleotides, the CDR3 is TGCGCCAGCAGCTTGCCCCTAGACAGGGGGTATACTGAAGCTTTCTTT.

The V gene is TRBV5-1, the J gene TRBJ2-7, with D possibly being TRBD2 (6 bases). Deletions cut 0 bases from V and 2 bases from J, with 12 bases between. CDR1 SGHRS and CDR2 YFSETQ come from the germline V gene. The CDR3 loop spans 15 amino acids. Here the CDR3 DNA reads TGCGCCAGCAGCTTGGCGAGCGGGCCACCCTACGAGCAGTACTTC. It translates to CASSLASGPPYEQYF.

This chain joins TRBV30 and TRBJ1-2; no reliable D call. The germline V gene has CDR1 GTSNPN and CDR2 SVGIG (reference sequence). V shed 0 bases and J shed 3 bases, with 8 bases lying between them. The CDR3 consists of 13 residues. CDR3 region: CAWSVRQYYGYTF. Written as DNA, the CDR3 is TGTGCCTGGAGTGTACGCCAGTACTATGGCTACACCTTC. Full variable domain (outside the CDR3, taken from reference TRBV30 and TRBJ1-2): SQTIHQWPATLVQPVGSPLSLECTVEGTSNPNLYWYRQAAGRGLQLLFYSVGIGQISSEVPQNLSASRPQDRQFILSSKKLLLSDSGFYLCAWSVRQYYGYTFGSGTRLTVV.

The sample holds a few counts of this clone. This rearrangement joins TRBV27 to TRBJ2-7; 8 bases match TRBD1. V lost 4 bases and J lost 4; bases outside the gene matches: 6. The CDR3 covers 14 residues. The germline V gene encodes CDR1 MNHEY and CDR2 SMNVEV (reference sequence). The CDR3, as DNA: TGTGCCAGCAGTTATGGGACAGGCGTTTACGAGCAGTACTTC. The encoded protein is CASSYGTGVYEQYF.

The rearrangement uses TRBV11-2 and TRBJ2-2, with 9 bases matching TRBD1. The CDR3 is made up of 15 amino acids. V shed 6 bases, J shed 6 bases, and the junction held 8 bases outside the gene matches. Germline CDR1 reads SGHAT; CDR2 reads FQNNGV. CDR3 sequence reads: CASRPDRGSAGELFF. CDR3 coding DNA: TGTGCCAGCAGACCCGACAGGGGGAGCGCCGGGGAGCTGTTTTTT.

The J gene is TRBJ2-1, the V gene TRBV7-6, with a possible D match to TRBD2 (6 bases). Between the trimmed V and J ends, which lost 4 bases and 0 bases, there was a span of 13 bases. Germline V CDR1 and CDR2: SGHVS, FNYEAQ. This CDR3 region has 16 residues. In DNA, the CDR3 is TGTGCCAGCAGCTCCAGAGCGGGTCTCTCCTACAATGAGCAGTTCTTC. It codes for CASSSRAGLSYNEQFF.

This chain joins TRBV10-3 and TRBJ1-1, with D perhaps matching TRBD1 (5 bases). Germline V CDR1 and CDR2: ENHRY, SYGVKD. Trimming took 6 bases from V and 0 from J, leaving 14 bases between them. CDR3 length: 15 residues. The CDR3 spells CAISVGGGMNTEAFF. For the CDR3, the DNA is TGTGCCATCAGCGTCGGGGGGGGGATGAACACTGAAGCTTTCTTT.

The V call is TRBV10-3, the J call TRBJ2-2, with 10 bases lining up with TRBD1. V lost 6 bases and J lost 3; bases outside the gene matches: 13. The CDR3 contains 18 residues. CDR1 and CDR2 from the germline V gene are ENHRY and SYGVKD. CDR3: CAIRPGQGRGSDTGELFF. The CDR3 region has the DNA TGTGCCATCAGGCCGGGACAGGGGAGGGGAAGCGACACCGGGGAGCTGTTTTTT.

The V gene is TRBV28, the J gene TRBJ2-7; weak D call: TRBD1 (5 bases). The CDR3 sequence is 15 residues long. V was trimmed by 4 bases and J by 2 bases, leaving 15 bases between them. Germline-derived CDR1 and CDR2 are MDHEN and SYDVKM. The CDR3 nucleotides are TGTGCCAGCAGTTCTGCCGAGACAGCAGCCTACGAGCAGTACTTC. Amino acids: CASSSAETAAYEQYF. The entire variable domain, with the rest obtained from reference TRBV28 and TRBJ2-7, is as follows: DVKVTQSSRYLVKRTGEKVFLECVQDMDHENMFWYRQDPGLGLRLIYFSYDVKMKEKGDIPEGYSVSREKKERFSLILESASTNQTSMYLCASSSAETAAYEQYFGPGTRLTVT.

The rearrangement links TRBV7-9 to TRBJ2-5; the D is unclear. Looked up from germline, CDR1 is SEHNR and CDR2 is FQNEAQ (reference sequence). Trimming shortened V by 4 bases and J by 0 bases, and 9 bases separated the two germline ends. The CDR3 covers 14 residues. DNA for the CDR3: TGTGCCAGCAGCTCAGCCAGGTACCAAGAGACCCAGTACTTC. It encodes CASSSARYQETQYF.

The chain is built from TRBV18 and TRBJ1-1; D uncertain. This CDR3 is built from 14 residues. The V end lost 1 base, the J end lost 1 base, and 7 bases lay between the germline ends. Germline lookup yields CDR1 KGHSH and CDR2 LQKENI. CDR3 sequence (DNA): TGTGCCAGCTCACCACAACAGACGAACACTGAAGCTTTCTTT. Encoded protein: CASSPQQTNTEAFF.

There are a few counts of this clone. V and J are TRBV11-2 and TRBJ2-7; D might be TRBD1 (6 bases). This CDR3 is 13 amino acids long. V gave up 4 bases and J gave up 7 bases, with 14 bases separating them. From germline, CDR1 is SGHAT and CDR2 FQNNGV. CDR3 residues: CASSYGQKWEQYF. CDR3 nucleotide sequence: TGTGCCAGCAGCTACGGACAGAAGTGGGAGCAGTACTTC. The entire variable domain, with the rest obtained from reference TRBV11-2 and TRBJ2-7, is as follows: EAGVAQSPRYKIIEKRQSVAFWCNPISGHATLYWYQQILGQGPKLLIQFQNNGVVDDSQLPKDRFSAERLKGVDSTLKIQPAKLEDSAVYLCASSYGQKWEQYFGPGTRLTVT.

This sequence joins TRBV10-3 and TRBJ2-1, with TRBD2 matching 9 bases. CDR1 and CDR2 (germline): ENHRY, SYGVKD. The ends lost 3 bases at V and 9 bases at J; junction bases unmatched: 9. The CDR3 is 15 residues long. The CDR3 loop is CAISERAGGEGEQFF. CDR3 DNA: TGTGCCATCAGTGAAAGAGCGGGAGGTGAGGGTGAGCAGTTCTTC.

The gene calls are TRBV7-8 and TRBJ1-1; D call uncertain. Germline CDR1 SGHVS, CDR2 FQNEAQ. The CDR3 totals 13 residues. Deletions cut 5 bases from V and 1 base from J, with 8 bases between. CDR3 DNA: TGTGCCAGCAGCCAATACGGGAACACTGAAGCTTTCTTT. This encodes CASSQYGNTEAFF.

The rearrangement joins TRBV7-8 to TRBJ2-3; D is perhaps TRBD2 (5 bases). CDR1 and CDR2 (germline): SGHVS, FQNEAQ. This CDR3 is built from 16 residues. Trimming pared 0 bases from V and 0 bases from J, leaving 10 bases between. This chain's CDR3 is CASSLASATSTDTQYF. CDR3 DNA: TGTGCCAGCAGCTTAGCTAGCGCCACGAGCACAGATACGCAGTATTTT.

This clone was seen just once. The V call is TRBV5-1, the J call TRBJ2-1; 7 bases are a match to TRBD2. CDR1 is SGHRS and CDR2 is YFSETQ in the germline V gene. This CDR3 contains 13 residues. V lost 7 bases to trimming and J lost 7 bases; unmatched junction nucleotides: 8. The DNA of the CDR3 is TGCGCCAGCGAAGGACTAGGTCGGAATGAGCAGTTCTTC. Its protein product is CASEGLGRNEQFF.

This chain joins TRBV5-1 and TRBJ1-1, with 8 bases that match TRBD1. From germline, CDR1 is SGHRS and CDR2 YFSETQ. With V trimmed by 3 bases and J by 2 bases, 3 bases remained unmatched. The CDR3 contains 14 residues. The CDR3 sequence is CASSSGQGNTEAFF. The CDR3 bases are TGCGCCAGCAGCTCCGGACAGGGTAACACTGAAGCTTTCTTT.

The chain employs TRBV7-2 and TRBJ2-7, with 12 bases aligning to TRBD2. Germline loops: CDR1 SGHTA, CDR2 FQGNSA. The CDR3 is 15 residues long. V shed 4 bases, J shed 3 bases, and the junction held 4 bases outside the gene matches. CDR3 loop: CASSSLAGGDYEQYF. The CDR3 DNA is TGTGCCAGCAGCTCGCTAGCGGGGGGGGACTACGAGCAGTACTTC.